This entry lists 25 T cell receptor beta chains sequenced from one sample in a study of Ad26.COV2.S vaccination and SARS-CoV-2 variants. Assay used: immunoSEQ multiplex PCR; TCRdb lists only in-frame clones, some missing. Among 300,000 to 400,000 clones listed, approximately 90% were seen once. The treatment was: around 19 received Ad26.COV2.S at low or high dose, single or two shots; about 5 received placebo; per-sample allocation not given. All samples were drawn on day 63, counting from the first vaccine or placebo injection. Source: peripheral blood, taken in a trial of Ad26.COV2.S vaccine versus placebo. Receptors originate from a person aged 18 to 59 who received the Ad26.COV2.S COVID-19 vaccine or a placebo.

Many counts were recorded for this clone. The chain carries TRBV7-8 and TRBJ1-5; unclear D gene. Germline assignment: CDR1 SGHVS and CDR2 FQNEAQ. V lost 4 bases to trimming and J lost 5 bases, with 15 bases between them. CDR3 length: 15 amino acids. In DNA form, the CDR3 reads TGTGCCAGCAGCTCTTTACTCATGGCAGATCAGCCCCAGCATTTT. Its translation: CASSSLLMADQPQHF.

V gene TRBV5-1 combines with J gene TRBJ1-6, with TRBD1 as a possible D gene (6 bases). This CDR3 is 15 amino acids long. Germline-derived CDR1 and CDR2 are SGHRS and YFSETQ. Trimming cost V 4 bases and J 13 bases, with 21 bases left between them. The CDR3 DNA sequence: TGCGCCAGCAGCCGTACAGGGCCGACGGGTTCGCCCCTCCACTTT. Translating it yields CASSRTGPTGSPLHF.

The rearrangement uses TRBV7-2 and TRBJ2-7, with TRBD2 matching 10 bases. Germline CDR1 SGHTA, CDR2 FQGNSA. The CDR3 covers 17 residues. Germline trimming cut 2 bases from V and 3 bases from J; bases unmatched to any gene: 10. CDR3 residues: CASSLRGLAGDRYEQYF. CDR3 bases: TGTGCCAGCAGCTTAAGAGGCCTAGCGGGGGACCGCTACGAGCAGTACTTC.

The CDR3 nucleotides read TGCAGCGTAGACAGGGCAGGGAACACTGAAGCTTTCTTT. This translates into CSVDRAGNTEAFF. J is TRBJ1-1 and V is TRBV29-1, with TRBD1 matching over 7 bases. The CDR3 is 13 residues long. V gave up 6 bases and J gave up 1 base; unmatched junction bases: 5. Germline CDR1 SQVTM, CDR2 ANQGSEA.

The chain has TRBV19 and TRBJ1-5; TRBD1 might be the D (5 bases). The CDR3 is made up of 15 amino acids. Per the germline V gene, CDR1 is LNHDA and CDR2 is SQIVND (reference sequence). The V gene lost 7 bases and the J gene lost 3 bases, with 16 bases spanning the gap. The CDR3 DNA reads TGTGCCAGTACCCCATCGACAGCTAACAATCAGCCCCAGCATTTT. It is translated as CASTPSTANNQPQHF.

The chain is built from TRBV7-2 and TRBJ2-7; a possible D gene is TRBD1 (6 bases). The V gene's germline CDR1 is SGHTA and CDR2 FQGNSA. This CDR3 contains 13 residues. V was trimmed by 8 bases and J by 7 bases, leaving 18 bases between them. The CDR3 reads CASGGHQLGEQYF. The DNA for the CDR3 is TGTGCCAGCGGGGGACACCAGTTAGGGGAGCAGTACTTC.

This chain's CDR3 is CASSRTPPTTSGSNNEQFF. In nucleotides, the CDR3 is TGTGCCAGCAGTAGGACCCCTCCTACAACTAGCGGGAGTAACAATGAGCAGTTCTTC. The chain recombines TRBV27 with TRBJ2-1; 11 bases agree with TRBD2. V was pared by 5 bases and J by 5 bases, with 17 bases of the junction left unmatched. This CDR3 has 19 residues. Germline CDR1 and CDR2: MNHEY and SMNVEV (reference sequence).

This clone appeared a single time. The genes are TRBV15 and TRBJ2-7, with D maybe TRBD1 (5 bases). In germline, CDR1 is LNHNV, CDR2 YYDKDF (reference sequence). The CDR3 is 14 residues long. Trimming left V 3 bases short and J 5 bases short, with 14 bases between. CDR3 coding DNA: TGTGCCACCAGCAGGAAAGGGGTTGATCACGAGCAGTACTTC. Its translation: CATSRKGVDHEQYF.

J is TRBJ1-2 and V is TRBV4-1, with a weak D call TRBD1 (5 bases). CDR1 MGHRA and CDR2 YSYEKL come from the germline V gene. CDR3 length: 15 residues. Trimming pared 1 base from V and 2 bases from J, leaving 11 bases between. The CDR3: CASSQGQGFNYGYTF. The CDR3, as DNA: TGCGCCAGCAGCCAAGGTCAGGGCTTCAACTATGGCTACACCTTC.

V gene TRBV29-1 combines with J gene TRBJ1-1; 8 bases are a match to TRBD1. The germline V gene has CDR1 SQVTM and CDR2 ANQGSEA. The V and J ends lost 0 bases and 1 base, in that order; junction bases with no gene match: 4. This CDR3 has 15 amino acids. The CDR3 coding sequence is TGCAGCGTTGAAGACAGGGGGCGGACGAACACTGAAGCTTTCTTT. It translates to CSVEDRGRTNTEAFF. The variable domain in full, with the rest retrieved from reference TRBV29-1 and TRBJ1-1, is SAVISQKPSRDICQRGTSLTIQCQVDSQVTMMFWYRQQPGQSLTLIATANQGSEATYESGFVIDKFPISRPNLTFSTLTVSNMSPEDSSIYLCSVEDRGRTNTEAFFGQGTRLTVV.

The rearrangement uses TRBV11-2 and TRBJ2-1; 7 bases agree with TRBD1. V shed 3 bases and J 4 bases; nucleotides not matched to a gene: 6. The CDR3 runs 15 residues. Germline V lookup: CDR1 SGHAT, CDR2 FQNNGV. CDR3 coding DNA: TGTGCCAGCAGCTTGAGCCAGGGGGTATACAATGAGCAGTTCTTC. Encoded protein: CASSLSQGVYNEQFF.

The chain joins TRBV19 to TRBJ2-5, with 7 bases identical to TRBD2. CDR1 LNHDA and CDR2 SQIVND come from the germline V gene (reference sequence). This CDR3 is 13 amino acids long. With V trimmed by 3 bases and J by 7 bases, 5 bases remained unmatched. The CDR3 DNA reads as TGTGCCAGTAGTATGGGTCCGGGGGGGACCCAGTACTTC. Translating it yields CASSMGPGGTQYF. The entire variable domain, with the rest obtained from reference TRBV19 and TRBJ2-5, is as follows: DGGITQSPKYLFRKEGQNVTLSCEQNLNHDAMYWYRQDPGQGLRLIYYSQIVNDFQKGDIAEGYSVSREKKESFPLTVTSAQKNPTAFYLCASSMGPGGTQYFGPGTRLLVL.

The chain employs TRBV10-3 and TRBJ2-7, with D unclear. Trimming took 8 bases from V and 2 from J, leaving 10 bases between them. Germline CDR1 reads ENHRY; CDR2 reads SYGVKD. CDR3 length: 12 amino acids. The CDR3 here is CAISRVPYEQYF. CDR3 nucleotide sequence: TGTGCCATCTCAAGGGTACCCTACGAGCAGTACTTC.

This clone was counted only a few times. CDR3 loop: CASSLYGTGLGNTIYF. In nucleotides, the CDR3 is TGTGCCAGCAGTTTATACGGGACAGGACTTGGAAACACCATATATTTT. The rearrangement joins TRBV28 to TRBJ1-3; TRBD1 matches 8 bases. The length of the CDR3 is 16 residues. Trimming at V came to 1 base and at J to 3 bases, leaving 5 bases not matched to a gene. Germline V gives CDR1 MDHEN, CDR2 SYDVKM.

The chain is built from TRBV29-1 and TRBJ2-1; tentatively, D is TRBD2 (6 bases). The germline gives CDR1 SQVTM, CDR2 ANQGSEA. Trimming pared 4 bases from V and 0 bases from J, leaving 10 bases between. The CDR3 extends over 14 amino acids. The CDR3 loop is CSVGGGSSYNEQFF. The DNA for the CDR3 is TGCAGCGTTGGTGGGGGGAGCTCCTACAATGAGCAGTTCTTC.

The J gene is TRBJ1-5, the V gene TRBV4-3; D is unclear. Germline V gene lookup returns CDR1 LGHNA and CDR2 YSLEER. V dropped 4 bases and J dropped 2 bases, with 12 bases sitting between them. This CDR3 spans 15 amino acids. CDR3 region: CASSPQLGGNQPQHF. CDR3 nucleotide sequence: TGCGCCAGCAGCCCGCAACTAGGAGGCAATCAGCCCCAGCATTTT.

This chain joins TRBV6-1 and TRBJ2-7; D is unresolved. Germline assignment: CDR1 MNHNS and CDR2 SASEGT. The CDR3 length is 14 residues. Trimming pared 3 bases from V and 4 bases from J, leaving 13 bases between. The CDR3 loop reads CASSDPQSAYEQYF. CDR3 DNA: TGTGCCAGCAGTGACCCCCAATCGGCTTACGAGCAGTACTTC.

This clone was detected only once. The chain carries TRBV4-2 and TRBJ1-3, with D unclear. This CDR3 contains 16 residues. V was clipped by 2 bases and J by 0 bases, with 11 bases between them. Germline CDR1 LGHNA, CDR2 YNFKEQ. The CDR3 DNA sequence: TGTGCCAGCAGCCAATCGCGGGAGATCTCTGGAAACACCATATATTTT. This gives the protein CASSQSREISGNTIYF.

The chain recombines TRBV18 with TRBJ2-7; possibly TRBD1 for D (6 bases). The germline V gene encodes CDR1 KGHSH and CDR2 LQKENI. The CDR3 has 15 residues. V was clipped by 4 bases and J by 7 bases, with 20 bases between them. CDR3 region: CASSRPGQSIQEQYF. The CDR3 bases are TGTGCCAGCTCACGACCGGGACAAAGCATTCAGGAGCAGTACTTC.

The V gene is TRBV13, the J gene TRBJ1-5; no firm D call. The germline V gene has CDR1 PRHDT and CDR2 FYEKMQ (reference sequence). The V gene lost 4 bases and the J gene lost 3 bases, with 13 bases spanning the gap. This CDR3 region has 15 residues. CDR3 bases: TGTGCCAGCAGCTCCAGCCTCTATGACAATCAGCCCCAGCATTTT. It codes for CASSSSLYDNQPQHF.

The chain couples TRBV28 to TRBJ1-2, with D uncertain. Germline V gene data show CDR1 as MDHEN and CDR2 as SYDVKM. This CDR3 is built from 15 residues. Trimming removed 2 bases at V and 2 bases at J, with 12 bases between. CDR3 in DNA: TGTGCCAGCAGTTTAAGCGGGGTGAGGAACTATGGCTACACCTTC. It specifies CASSLSGVRNYGYTF.

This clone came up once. CDR3 bases: TGTGCCAGCTCACCATACACAGGGGAGGTCGGCAATCAGCCCCAGCATTTT. Its translation is CASSPYTGEVGNQPQHF. The chain couples TRBV18 to TRBJ1-5; 7 nucleotides align to TRBD1. The V and J ends lost 2 bases and 2 bases, in that order; junction bases with no gene match: 9. In germline, CDR1 is KGHSH, CDR2 LQKENI. CDR3 size: 17 residues.

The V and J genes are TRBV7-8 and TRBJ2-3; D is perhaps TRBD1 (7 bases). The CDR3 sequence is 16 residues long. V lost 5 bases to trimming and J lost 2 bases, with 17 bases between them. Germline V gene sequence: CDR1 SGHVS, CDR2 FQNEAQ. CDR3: CASSGPTGRPTDTQYF. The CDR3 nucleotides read TGTGCCAGCAGCGGCCCGACAGGGAGGCCCACAGATACGCAGTATTTT.

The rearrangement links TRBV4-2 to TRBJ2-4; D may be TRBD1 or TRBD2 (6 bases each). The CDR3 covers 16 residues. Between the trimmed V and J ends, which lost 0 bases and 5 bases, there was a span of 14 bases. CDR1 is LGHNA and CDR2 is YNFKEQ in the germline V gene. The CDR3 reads CASSQEPGAIQNIQYF. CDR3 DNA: TGTGCCAGCAGCCAAGAGCCGGGGGCGATTCAAAACATTCAGTACTTC.

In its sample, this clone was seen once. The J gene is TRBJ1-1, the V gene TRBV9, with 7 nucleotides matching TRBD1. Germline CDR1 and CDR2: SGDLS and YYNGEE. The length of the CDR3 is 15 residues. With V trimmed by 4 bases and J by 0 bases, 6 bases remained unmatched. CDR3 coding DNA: TGTGCCAGCAGCCCAGACAGGGCGATGAACACTGAAGCTTTCTTT. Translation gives CASSPDRAMNTEAFF. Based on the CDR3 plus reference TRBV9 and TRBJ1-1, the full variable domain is DSGVTQTPKHLITATGQRVTLRCSPRSGDLSVYWYQQSLDQGLQFLIQYYNGEERAKGNILERFSAQQFPDLHSELNLSSLELGDSALYFCASSPDRAMNTEAFFGQGTRLTVV.